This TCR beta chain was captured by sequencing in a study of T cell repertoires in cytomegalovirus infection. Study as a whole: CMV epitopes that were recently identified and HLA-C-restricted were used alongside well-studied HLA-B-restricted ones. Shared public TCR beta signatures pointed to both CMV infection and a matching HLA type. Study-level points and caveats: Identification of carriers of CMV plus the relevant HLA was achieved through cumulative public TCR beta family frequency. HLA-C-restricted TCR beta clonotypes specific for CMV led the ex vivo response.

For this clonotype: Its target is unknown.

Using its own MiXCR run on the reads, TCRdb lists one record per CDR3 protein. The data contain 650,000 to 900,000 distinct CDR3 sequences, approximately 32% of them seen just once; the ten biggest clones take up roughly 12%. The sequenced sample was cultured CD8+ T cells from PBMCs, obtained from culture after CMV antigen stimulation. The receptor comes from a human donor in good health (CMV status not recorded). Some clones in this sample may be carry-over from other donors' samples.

The CDR3, as DNA: TGTGCCAGCCGCCCCGTGGGGGGTCCTCAAGAGACCCAGTACTTC. This gives the protein CASRPVGGPQETQYF. The chain links TRBV27 to TRBJ2-5; maybe TRBD2 (6 bases). Germline CDR1 reads MNHEY; CDR2 reads SMNVEV (reference sequence). Trimming shortened V by 8 bases and J by 2 bases, and 18 bases separated the two germline ends. The CDR3 sequence is 15 residues long.